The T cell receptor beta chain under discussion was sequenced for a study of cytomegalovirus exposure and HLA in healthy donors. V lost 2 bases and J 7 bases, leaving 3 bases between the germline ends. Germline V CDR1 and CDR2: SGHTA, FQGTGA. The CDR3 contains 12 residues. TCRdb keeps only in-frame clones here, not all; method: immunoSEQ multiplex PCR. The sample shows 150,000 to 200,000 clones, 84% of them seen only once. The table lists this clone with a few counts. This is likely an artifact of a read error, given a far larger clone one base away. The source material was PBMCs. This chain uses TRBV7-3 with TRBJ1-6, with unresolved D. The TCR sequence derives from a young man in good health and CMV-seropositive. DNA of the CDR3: TGTGCCAGCAGCTTAGAGAATTCACCCCTCCACTTT. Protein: CASSLENSPLHF.